This TCR beta chain was captured in a study of blood T cell repertoires in COVID-19 (dated by TCRdb to 2020 to 2022). About the full investigation: Samples from collaborators originated in the United States, Italy and Spain and spanned both the acute and convalescent phases of COVID-19. The prospective study material was composed of cDNA or gDNA derived from T cells, B-cell-depleted T cells, or PBMCs. A de-identified subject ID, COVID-19 status, age in years and sex were almost always included in the sample metadata. The repertoires were released in a freely available public database meant as a resource for research on the immune response to SARS-CoV-2. The dataset comprised deeply sampled blood TCRbeta repertoires from subjects exposed to, actively infected with, or recovered from COVID-19. Where HLA class I and class II types were available, the types were taken from metadata supplied by the sample provider, not from assay-based typing. The samples were drawn from the first 160 participants of the ongoing ImmuneRACE study and from 950 to 1,500 subjects provided by 6 global collaborators. The study at large found these results: Clinical and demographic metadata were provided uncurated, with the amount varying by source and participant.

Worth noting for this clone: The clone's antigen remains unknown. The record has no base qualities; no much larger clone is one base away.

The germline V gene yields LGHNA for CDR1 and YNFKEQ for CDR2. Spanning cysteine to phenylalanine, the CDR3 consists of 14 amino acids. The CDR3 DNA has 42 bases and is translated from base 1. V was cut back by 2 bases and J by 3 bases, leaving a gap of 11 bases between them. TCRbeta CDR3 regions were amplified from genomic DNA by means of the immunoSEQ Assay, a bias-controlled multiplex PCR. The authors' pipeline ran thus. Within the assay, amplification of reference gene primers was used to estimate how many nucleated cells each sample contained. To quantify the absolute abundance of each unique TCRbeta CDR3 rearrangement, sequence reads were collapsed and filtered. Productive Simpson clonality was computed per sample as the square root of Simpson's diversity index over productive rearrangements. TCRdb re-hosts the immuneACCESS table, in-frame sequences only. Its copies lack some clones; in the studies checked, an unresolved V gene accounts for under half of them, and the cause for the rest is not known. That table is the source of V, J and clone size, and D and trimming were worked out from the DNA. The sample has roughly 150,000 clones on record, under 90% of them singletons. Together, the top ten hold roughly 20% of the sample.

The collaborating institutions used their own protocols to collect whole blood in K2EDTA tubes. For TCRbeta analysis, collaborator samples were shipped as frozen whole blood, as isolated PBMCs, or as DNA extracted from either sample type. Here the chain combines TRBV4-2 and TRBJ2-7, and possibly TRBD1, on 5 matching bases. This receptor was taken from a woman older than 75 with acute or convalescent COVID-19. Material for sequencing was peripheral blood. The bases read TGTGCCAGCAGCCAACTCGGGCAGGGCTACGAGCAGTACTTC. Its product reads: CASSQLGQGYEQYF.